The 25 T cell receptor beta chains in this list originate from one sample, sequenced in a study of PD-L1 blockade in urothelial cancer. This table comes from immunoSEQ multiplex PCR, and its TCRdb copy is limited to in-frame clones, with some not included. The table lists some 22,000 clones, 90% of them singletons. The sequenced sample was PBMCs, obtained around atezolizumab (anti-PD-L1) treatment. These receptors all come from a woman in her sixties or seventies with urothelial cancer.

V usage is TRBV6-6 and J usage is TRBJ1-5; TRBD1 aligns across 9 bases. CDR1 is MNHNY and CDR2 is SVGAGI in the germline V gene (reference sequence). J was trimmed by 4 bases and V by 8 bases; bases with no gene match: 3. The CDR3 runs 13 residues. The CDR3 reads CASGTGLNQPQHF. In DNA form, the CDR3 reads TGTGCCAGCGGGACAGGGTTAAATCAGCCCCAGCATTTT.

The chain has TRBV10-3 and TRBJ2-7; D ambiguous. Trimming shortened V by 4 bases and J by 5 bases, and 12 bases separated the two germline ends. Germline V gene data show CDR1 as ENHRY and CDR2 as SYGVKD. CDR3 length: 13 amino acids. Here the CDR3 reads CAISGALANEQYF. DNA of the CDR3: TGTGCCATCAGTGGGGCGCTCGCGAACGAGCAGTACTTC.

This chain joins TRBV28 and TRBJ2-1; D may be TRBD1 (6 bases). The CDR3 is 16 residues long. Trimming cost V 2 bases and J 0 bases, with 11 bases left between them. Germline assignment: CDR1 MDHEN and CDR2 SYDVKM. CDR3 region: CASSLVGHSSYNEQFF. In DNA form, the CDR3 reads TGTGCCAGCAGTTTAGTGGGACACAGCTCCTACAATGAGCAGTTCTTC. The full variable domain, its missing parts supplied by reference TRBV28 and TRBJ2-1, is DVKVTQSSRYLVKRTGEKVFLECVQDMDHENMFWYRQDPGLGLRLIYFSYDVKMKEKGDIPEGYSVSREKKERFSLILESASTNQTSMYLCASSLVGHSSYNEQFFGPGTRLTVL.

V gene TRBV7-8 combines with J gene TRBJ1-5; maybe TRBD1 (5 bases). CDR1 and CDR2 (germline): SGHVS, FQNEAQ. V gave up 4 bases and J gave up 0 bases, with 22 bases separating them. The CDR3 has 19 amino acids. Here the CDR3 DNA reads TGTGCCAGCAGCTGGGGGAGGGTGCAGTTCGGGTATAGCAATCAGCCCCAGCATTTT. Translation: CASSWGRVQFGYSNQPQHF.

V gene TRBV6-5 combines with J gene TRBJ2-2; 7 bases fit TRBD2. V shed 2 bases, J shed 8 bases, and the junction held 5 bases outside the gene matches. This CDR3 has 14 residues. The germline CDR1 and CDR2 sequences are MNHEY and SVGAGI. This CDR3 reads CASSYIGTMGELFF. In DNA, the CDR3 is TGTGCCAGCAGTTACATTGGGACTATGGGGGAGCTGTTTTTT.

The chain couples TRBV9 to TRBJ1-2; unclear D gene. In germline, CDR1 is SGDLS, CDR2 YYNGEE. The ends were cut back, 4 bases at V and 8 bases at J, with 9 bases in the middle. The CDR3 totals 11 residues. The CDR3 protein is CASSSNTGYTF. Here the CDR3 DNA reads TGTGCCAGCAGCTCTAATACGGGCTACACCTTC.

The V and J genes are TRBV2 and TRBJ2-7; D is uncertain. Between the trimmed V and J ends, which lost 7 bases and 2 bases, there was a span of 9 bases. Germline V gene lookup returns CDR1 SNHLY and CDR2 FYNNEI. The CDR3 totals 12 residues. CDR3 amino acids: CASIAEAYEQYF. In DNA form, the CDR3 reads TGTGCCAGCATAGCTGAAGCCTACGAGCAGTACTTC.

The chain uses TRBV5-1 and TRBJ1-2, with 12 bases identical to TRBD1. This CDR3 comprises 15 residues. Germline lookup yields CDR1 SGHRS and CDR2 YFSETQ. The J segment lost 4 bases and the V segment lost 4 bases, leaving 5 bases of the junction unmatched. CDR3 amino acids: CASSVSGQGAYGYTF. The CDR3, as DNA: TGCGCCAGCAGCGTCTCGGGACAGGGGGCCTATGGCTACACCTTC.

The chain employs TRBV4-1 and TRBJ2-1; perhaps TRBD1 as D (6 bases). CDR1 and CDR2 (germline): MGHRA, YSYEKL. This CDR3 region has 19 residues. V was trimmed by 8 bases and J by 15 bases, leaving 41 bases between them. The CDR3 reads CASFPLTPTYDQGFAYLFF. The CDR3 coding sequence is TGCGCCAGCTTCCCCCTTACACCCACCTATGACCAGGGGTTTGCTTATCTGTTCTTC.

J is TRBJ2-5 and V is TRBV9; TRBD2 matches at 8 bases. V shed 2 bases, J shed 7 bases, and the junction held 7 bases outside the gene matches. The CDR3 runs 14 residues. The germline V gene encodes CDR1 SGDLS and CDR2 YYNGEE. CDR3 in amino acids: CASSVDGGVGTQYF. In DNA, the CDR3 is TGTGCCAGCAGCGTGGACGGGGGGGTGGGGACCCAGTACTTC. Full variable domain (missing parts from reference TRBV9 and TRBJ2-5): DSGVTQTPKHLITATGQRVTLRCSPRSGDLSVYWYQQSLDQGLQFLIQYYNGEERAKGNILERFSAQQFPDLHSELNLSSLELGDSALYFCASSVDGGVGTQYFGPGTRLLVL.

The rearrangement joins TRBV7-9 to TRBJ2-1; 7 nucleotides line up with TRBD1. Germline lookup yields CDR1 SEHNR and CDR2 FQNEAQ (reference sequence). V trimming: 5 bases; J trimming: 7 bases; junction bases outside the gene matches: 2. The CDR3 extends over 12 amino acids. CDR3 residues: CASSLTGNEQFF. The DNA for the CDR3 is TGTGCCAGCAGCCTGACAGGGAATGAGCAGTTCTTC.

In nucleotides, the CDR3 is TGTGCCAGCAGCGAAGGGACTAGCGGGAGTGAGACCCAGTACTTC. It specifies CASSEGTSGSETQYF. The chain employs TRBV9 and TRBJ2-5, with 14 bases identical to TRBD2. Per germline, CDR1 SGDLS and CDR2 YYNGEE. This CDR3 spans 15 amino acids. With 3 bases clipped from V and 5 bases from J, the junction kept 3 bases outside the gene matches.

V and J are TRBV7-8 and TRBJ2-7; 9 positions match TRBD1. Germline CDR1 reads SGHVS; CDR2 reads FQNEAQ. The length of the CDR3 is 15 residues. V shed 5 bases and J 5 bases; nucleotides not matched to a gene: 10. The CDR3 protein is CASSQSPGTGNEQYF. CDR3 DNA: TGTGCCAGCAGCCAATCCCCCGGGACAGGGAACGAGCAGTACTTC.

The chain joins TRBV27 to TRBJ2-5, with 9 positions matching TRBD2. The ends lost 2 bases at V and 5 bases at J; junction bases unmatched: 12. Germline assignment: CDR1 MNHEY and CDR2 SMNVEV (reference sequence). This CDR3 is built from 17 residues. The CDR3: CASSLRIAGAVGETQYF. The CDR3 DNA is TGTGCCAGCAGTTTACGGATAGCGGGAGCGGTCGGGGAGACCCAGTACTTC.

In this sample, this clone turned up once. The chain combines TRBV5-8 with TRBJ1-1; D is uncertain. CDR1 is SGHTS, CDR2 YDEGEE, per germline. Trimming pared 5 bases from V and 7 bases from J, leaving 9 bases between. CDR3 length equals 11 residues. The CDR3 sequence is CASRIASEAFF. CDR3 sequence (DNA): TGTGCCAGCAGAATCGCCAGTGAAGCTTTCTTT. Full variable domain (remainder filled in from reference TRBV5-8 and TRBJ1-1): EAGVTQSPTHLIKTRGQQATLRCSPISGHTSVYWYQQALGLGLQFLLWYDEGEERNRGNFPPRFSGRQFPNYSSELNVNALELEDSALYLCASRIASEAFFGQGTRLTVV.

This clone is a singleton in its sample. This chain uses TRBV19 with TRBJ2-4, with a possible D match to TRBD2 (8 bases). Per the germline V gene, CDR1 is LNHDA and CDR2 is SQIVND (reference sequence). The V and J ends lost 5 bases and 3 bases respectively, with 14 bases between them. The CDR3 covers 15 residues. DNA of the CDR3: TGTGCCAGTAGTCCCGGGAGGGACAGCAAAAACATTCAGTACTTC. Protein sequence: CASSPGRDSKNIQYF.

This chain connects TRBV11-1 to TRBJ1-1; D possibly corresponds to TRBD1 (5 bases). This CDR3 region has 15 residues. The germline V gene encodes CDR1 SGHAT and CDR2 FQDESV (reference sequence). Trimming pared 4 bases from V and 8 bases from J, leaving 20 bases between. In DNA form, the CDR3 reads TGTGCCAGCAGCTCCCGGTTTGGGGCGCCGGAGGAAGCTTTCTTT. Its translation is CASSSRFGAPEEAFF.

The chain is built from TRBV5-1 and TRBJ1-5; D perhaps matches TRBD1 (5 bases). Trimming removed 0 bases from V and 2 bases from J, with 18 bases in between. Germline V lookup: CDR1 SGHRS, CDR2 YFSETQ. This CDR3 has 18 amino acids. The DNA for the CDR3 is TGCGCCAGCAGCTTGGCATCTGGGGCCTGGATGTGCAATCAGCCCCAGCATTTT. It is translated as CASSLASGAWMCNQPQHF.

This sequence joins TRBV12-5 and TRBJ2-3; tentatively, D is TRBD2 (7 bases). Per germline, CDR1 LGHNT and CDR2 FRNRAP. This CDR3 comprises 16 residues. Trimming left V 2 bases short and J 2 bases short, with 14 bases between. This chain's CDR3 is CASGLRGGAVTDTQYF. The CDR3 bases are TGTGCTAGTGGTTTGAGGGGGGGCGCCGTCACAGATACGCAGTATTTT.

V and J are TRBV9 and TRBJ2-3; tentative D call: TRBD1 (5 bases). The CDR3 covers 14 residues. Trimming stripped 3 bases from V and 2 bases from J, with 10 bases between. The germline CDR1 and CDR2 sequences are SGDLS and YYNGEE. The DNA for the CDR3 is TGTGCCAGCAGCGACAGGACCAACACAGATACGCAGTATTTT. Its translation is CASSDRTNTDTQYF.

CDR3 in amino acids: CASSPGGGTNGIQYF. The CDR3 DNA reads TGTGCCAGCAGCCCTGGGGGGGGGACTAACGGAATTCAGTACTTC. The rearrangement links TRBV11-2 to TRBJ2-4; 7 positions agree with TRBD2. The J segment lost 10 bases and the V segment lost 5 bases, leaving 14 bases of the junction unmatched. This CDR3 spans 15 amino acids. CDR1 is SGHAT and CDR2 is FQNNGV in the germline V gene.

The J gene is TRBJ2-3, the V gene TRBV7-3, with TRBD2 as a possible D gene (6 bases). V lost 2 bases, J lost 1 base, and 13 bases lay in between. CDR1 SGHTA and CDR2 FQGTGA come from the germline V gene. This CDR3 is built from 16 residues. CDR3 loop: CASSLFGGDRTDTQYF. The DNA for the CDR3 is TGTGCCAGCAGCTTATTCGGGGGTGATCGCACAGATACGCAGTATTTT. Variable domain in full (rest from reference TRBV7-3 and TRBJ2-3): GAGVSQTPSNKVTEKGKYVELRCDPISGHTALYWYRQSLGQGPEFLIYFQGTGAADDSGLPNDRFFAVRPEGSVSTLKIQRTERGDSAVYLCASSLFGGDRTDTQYFGPGTRLTVL.

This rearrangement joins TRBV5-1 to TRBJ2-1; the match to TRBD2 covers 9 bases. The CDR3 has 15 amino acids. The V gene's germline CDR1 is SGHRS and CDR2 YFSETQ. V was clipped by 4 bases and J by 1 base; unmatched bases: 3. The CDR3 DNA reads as TGCGCCAGCAGCACCACTAGCGGGTCCTACAATGAGCAGTTCTTC. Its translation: CASSTTSGSYNEQFF.

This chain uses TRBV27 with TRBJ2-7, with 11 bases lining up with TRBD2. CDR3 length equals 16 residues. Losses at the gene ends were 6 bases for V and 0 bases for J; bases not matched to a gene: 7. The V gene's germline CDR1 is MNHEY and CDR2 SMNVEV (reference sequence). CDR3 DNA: TGTGCCAGCAGGCCCGGAGGGACTAGCGGCTCCTACGAGCAGTACTTC. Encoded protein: CASRPGGTSGSYEQYF.

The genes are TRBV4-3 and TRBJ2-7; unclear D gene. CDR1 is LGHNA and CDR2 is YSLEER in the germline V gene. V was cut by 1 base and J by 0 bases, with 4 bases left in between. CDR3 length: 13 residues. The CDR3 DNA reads TGCGCCAGCAGCCAAGGAGTCTCCTACGAGCAGTACTTC. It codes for CASSQGVSYEQYF.